The 4 T cell receptor beta chains in this list originate from one sample, sequenced in a study of blood T cell repertoires in COVID-19. Assay: immunoSEQ multiplex PCR; the TCRdb copy retains only in-frame clones and omits some. The sample lists approximately 140,000 clones, 88% occurring once. The sequenced sample was PBMCs or T cells enriched from blood (not recorded which). The receptor source for this set is a woman between 25 and 40 years old with acute COVID-19.

V and J are TRBV6-2 or TRBV6-3 and TRBJ2-7; TRBD1 matches 8 bases. The V segment lost 3 bases and the J segment 1 base; nucleotides outside the gene matches: 5. The CDR3 sequence is 15 residues long. Germline lookup yields CDR1 MNHEY and CDR2 SVGEGT. The CDR3 DNA is TGTGCCAGCAGTTATTTGGGGACAGGATCCTACGAGCAGTACTTC. Its translation is CASSYLGTGSYEQYF.

The rearrangement links TRBV29-1 to TRBJ1-3; D may be TRBD1 (6 bases). From germline, CDR1 is SQVTM and CDR2 ANQGSEA. The V gene lost 4 bases and the J gene lost 0 bases, with 10 bases spanning the gap. CDR3 size: 14 residues. In DNA form, the CDR3 reads TGCAGCGTTGTTAAGGACAGCTCTGGAAACACCATATATTTT. Translating it yields CSVVKDSSGNTIYF.

This chain connects TRBV18 to TRBJ2-7; D remains ambiguous. With 3 bases removed from V and 3 bases from J, the gap between germline ends came to 6 bases. The germline V gene has CDR1 KGHSH and CDR2 LQKENI. The CDR3 is made up of 12 amino acids. The DNA of the CDR3 is TGTGCCAGCTCACCGGAGCGCTACGAGCAGTACTTC. It codes for CASSPERYEQYF. Based on the CDR3 plus reference TRBV18 and TRBJ2-7, the full variable domain is NAGVMQNPRHLVRRRGQEARLRCSPMKGHSHVYWYRQLPEEGLKFMVYLQKENIIDESGMPKERFSAEFPKEGPSILRIQQVVRGDSAAYFCASSPERYEQYFGPGTRLTVT.

The V and J genes are TRBV18 and TRBJ2-2, with 7 bases aligning to TRBD1. The germline V gene encodes CDR1 KGHSH and CDR2 LQKENI. This CDR3 region has 14 residues. Trimming cost V 3 bases and J 8 bases; bases outside gene matches: 6. The CDR3: CASSPQGVRGELFF. CDR3 coding DNA: TGTGCCAGCTCACCGCAGGGGGTACGAGGGGAGCTGTTTTTT.